This T cell receptor beta chain comes out of a study of CD4 T cells in relation to SARS-CoV-2 and coronaviruses. Study-wide context: The HLA restriction of the shared crossreactive spike epitopes was mapped.

This CDR3 spans 16 amino acids. CDR1 and CDR2 from the germline V gene are MDHEN and SYDVKM. Trimming took 6 bases from V and 0 from J; bases not matched to a gene: 6. Of note for this clone: No antigen is known for it.

Study results and caveats: This crossreactivity analysis covered spike protein alone, no other viral proteins. Pre-pandemic and post-infection samples never came from the same donor. In approximately 71% of donors, memory CD4+ clonotypes crossrecognized SARS-CoV-2 and at least one common cold coronavirus spike.

Measured with immunoSEQ multiplex PCR; TCRdb has only the in-frame clones, and not every one. The table lists about 56,000 clones, roughly 94% of them singletons. This sequence was found in an adult with COVID-19. V and J are TRBV28 and TRBJ2-4, with 9 bases matching TRBD2. The specimen sequenced was naive CD4+ T cells from PBMCs. Noted subset: naive CD4+ T cells isolated by negative enrichment. This chain's CDR3 is CASSRTSGLAKNIQYF. The CDR3 bases are TGTGCCAGCAGCCGCACTAGCGGGCTAGCCAAAAACATTCAGTACTTC.